These T cell receptor beta chains were read from a single sample in a study of T cell changes during pregnancy in multiple sclerosis. This table comes from immunoSEQ multiplex PCR, and its TCRdb copy is limited to in-frame clones, with some not included. The profile covers about 85,000 clones, with approximately 93% appearing a single time and approximately 2.5% taken by the ten largest. Here the sequenced sample was peripheral blood, taken in the first trimester of pregnancy. The receptors shown here come from a female donor with multiple sclerosis, enrolled in a pregnancy study. Each CDR3 is given without its conserved first and last residue. Fields, in order: CDR3 length, V gene, J gene, CDR3 protein.

len: 13
v_gene: TRBV18
j_gene: TRBJ2-1
CDR3aa: ASSPIMTWDNEQF

len: 11
v_gene: TRBV29-1
j_gene: TRBJ2-5
CDR3aa: SVAGRATETQY

len: 15
v_gene: TRBV4-3
j_gene: TRBJ2-3
CDR3aa: ASSRGSGGPSTDTQY

len: 13
v_gene: TRBV28
j_gene: TRBJ1-1
CDR3aa: ASSTGGRLNTEAF

len: 13
v_gene: TRBV7-8
j_gene: TRBJ2-1
CDR3aa: ASSLLAGSYNEQF

len: 14
v_gene: TRBV7-2
j_gene: TRBJ2-2
CDR3aa: ASRRLAGANTGELF

len: 14
v_gene: TRBV5-1
j_gene: TRBJ2-5
CDR3aa: ASSRAGTSVGETQY

len: 15
v_gene: TRBV12-5
j_gene: TRBJ2-2
CDR3aa: ASGLFQGQGSTGELF

len: 16
v_gene: TRBV19
j_gene: TRBJ2-1
CDR3aa: ASSRVMGEATVNNEQF

len: 19
v_gene: TRBV4-2
j_gene: TRBJ2-1
CDR3aa: ASSQASTTGLSGSSYNEQF

len: 13
v_gene: TRBV27
j_gene: TRBJ2-7
CDR3aa: ASSLTGQWDSEQY

len: 11
v_gene: TRBV30
j_gene: TRBJ1-4
CDR3aa: AWKPGQGEKLF

len: 13
v_gene: TRBV18
j_gene: TRBJ2-1
CDR3aa: ASSPAGTSEHEQF

len: 10
v_gene: TRBV19
j_gene: TRBJ2-2
CDR3aa: ASSIRAGELF

len: 13
v_gene: TRBV2
j_gene: TRBJ2-5
CDR3aa: ASSEAGTKEETQY

len: 14
v_gene: TRBV19
j_gene: TRBJ1-5
CDR3aa: ASSTPTGNAIQPQH

len: 13
v_gene: TRBV30
j_gene: TRBJ1-2
CDR3aa: AWEMLGTPNYGYT

len: 12
v_gene: TRBV30
j_gene: TRBJ1-1
CDR3aa: AWRRGRWDTEAF

len: 13
v_gene: TRBV2
j_gene: TRBJ2-1
CDR3aa: ASSEWTGGINEQF

len: 10
v_gene: TRBV28
j_gene: TRBJ2-7
CDR3aa: ASRHPSDEQY

len: 15
v_gene: TRBV15
j_gene: TRBJ2-5
CDR3aa: ATSRDKGLAKRETQY

len: 13
v_gene: TRBV5-4
j_gene: TRBJ1-1
CDR3aa: ASSLAGRVNTEAF

len: 12
v_gene: TRBV2
j_gene: TRBJ2-1
CDR3aa: ASSGQAYYNEQF

len: 13
v_gene: TRBV5-1
j_gene: TRBJ1-1
CDR3aa: ASSLQGGLNTEAF

len: 13
v_gene: TRBV6-5
j_gene: TRBJ2-3
CDR3aa: ATGADRASTDTQY

len: 14
v_gene: TRBV6-1
j_gene: TRBJ1-2
CDR3aa: ASSDGGGAAVGGYT

len: 12
v_gene: TRBV2
j_gene: TRBJ1-4
CDR3aa: ASSYVQGLEKLF

len: 18
v_gene: TRBV9
j_gene: TRBJ2-2
CDR3aa: ASRCPGLAGGRIWTGELF

len: 10
v_gene: TRBV6-1
j_gene: TRBJ1-1
CDR3aa: AGGQPLLEAF

len: 13
v_gene: TRBV15
j_gene: TRBJ2-7
CDR3aa: ATSLERENLYEQY

len: 11
v_gene: TRBV5-8
j_gene: TRBJ2-7
CDR3aa: ASDRLVSYEQY

len: 9
v_gene: TRBV5-6
j_gene: TRBJ2-1
CDR3aa: ASRGGNEQF

len: 13
v_gene: TRBV4-1
j_gene: TRBJ1-1
CDR3aa: ASSHTQGANTEAF

len: 12
v_gene: TRBV4-1
j_gene: TRBJ2-3
CDR3aa: ASSQDRRADTQY